The 27 T cell receptor beta chains below were found in one sample sequenced in a study of response to subunit inactivated influenza vaccine. TCRdb re-called the RT-PCR reads through MiXCR, storing one row per CDR3 protein. The sample holds around 190,000 distinct CDR3 sequences, about 9.3% seen once. This material consisted of non-naive T cells sorted from PBMCs, taken on the day of vaccination. These receptors were collected from a man aged 45-60 years who received an inactivated influenza vaccine.

The chain combines TRBV7-2 with TRBJ1-2; D remains unclear. In germline, CDR1 is SGHTA, CDR2 FQGNSA. This CDR3 has 14 residues. Trimming took off 1 base at V and 4 bases at J, with 10 bases between the two ends. CDR3 amino acids: CASSLVGGIYGYTF. CDR3 DNA: TGTGCCAGCAGCTTAGTCGGCGGAATCTATGGCTACACCTTC.

In this sample, this clonotype turned up a few times. This chain joins TRBV25-1 and TRBJ1-5, with D maybe TRBD1 (6 bases). The germline V and J ends were trimmed by 4 bases and 4 bases, with 17 bases remaining between them. Germline V gene lookup returns CDR1 MGHDK and CDR2 SYGVNS. There are 16 residues in the CDR3. CDR3 sequence reads: CASSAPRQASNQPQHF. In nucleotides, the CDR3 is TGTGCCAGCAGTGCCCCACGACAGGCGTCTAATCAGCCCCAGCATTTT.

This clonotype was counted between two and nine times. This rearrangement joins TRBV2 to TRBJ1-2; unclear D gene. Trimming removed 4 bases from V and 2 bases from J, with 8 bases in between. The CDR3 runs 13 residues. CDR1 is SNHLY, CDR2 FYNNEI, per germline. The CDR3 reads CASSAAENYGYTF. The CDR3 DNA sequence: TGTGCCAGCAGTGCTGCGGAGAACTATGGCTACACCTTC.

V is TRBV20-1 and J is TRBJ2-5; 7 bases map to TRBD2. The ends lost 0 bases at V and 2 bases at J; junction bases unmatched: 3. CDR1 and CDR2 (germline): DFQATT, SNEGSKA (reference sequence). The CDR3 contains 14 residues. CDR3 loop: CSARDLAAQETQYF. For the CDR3, the DNA is TGCAGTGCTAGAGATCTAGCGGCTCAAGAGACCCAGTACTTC.

This clonotype was seen many times. The chain carries TRBV27 and TRBJ2-4, with D maybe TRBD1 (5 bases). This CDR3 contains 13 residues. V lost 8 bases to trimming and J lost 3 bases, with 11 bases between them. Germline values: CDR1 MNHEY, CDR2 SMNVEV (reference sequence). This chain's CDR3 is CASPYRIKNIQYF. CDR3 sequence (DNA): TGTGCCAGCCCCTACAGGATCAAAAACATTCAGTACTTC.

This clonotype occurred many times. The chain recombines TRBV7-2 with TRBJ1-5; D possibly corresponds to TRBD1 (5 bases). This CDR3 is built from 15 residues. Germline V gene data show CDR1 as SGHTA and CDR2 as FQGNSA. V shed 4 bases and J shed 2 bases, with 12 bases lying between them. The CDR3 DNA is TGTGCCAGCAGCTCGGACATAGGGCGCAATCAGCCCCAGCATTTT. Its translation is CASSSDIGRNQPQHF.

This chain uses TRBV27 with TRBJ2-2; tentative D call: TRBD1 (6 bases). The germline gives CDR1 MNHEY, CDR2 SMNVEV (reference sequence). Trimming stripped 4 bases from V and 5 bases from J, with 8 bases between. This CDR3 spans 13 amino acids. CDR3 amino acids: CASSYRETGELFF. The CDR3 region has the DNA TGTGCCAGCAGTTACAGGGAAACCGGGGAGCTGTTTTTT.

This chain connects TRBV7-2 to TRBJ2-7; TRBD2 agrees at 7 bases. V lost 3 bases, J lost 7 bases, and 6 bases stayed unmatched. This CDR3 has 13 amino acids. Germline CDR1 and CDR2: SGHTA and FQGNSA. The CDR3 here is CASSFREAGEQYF. Here the CDR3 DNA reads TGTGCCAGCAGCTTTCGGGAGGCCGGGGAGCAGTACTTC. Based on the CDR3 plus reference TRBV7-2 and TRBJ2-7, the full variable domain is GAGVSQSPSNKVTEKGKDVELRCDPISGHTALYWYRQSLGQGLEFLIYFQGNSAPDKSGLPSDRFSAERTGGSVSTLTIQRTQQEDSAVYLCASSFREAGEQYFGPGTRLTVT.

DNA of the CDR3: TGCAGTGCCGACTACCGGGCTAGCGGGGACACAGATACGCAGTATTTT. Protein: CSADYRASGDTDTQYF. This chain uses TRBV20-1 with TRBJ2-3, with 9 bases fitting TRBD2. This CDR3 is 16 amino acids long. V trimming: 6 bases; J trimming: 2 bases; junction bases outside the gene matches: 12. CDR1 DFQATT and CDR2 SNEGSKA come from the germline V gene (reference sequence).

This clonotype was found many times. One end of the junction fails to match germline, which may point to a read error. This chain joins TRBV10-3 and TRBJ2-7; the D call may be TRBD1 or TRBD2 (5 bases each). CDR1 is ENHRY and CDR2 is SYGVKD in the germline V gene. This CDR3 region has 14 residues. The CDR3 bases are TGTGCCATCAGTGAGTCGACCCCCCCGGGACCCCCAGACTTC. Protein product: CAISESTPPGPPDF.

This clonotype was seen only a few times. V and J are TRBV10-3 and TRBJ1-2, with D unresolved. Trimming cost V 5 bases and J 8 bases, with 9 bases left between them. The CDR3 sequence is 11 residues long. CDR1 and CDR2 (germline): ENHRY, SYGVKD. CDR3 in amino acids: CAISLGSGYTF. CDR3 nucleotide sequence: TGTGCCATCAGTTTGGGGTCCGGCTACACCTTC.

In this sample, this clonotype turned up many times. CDR3 bases: TGTGCCAGCAGCCCCGGGACTAGCTTAGATACGCAGTATTTT. Protein: CASSPGTSLDTQYF. The chain carries TRBV4-2 and TRBJ2-3, with TRBD2 matching over 9 bases. The ends lost 4 bases at V and 5 bases at J; junction bases unmatched: 4. Germline CDR1 reads LGHNA; CDR2 reads YNFKEQ. There are 14 residues in the CDR3.

The gene calls are TRBV7-2 and TRBJ2-1; 8 bases align to TRBD2. The ends lost 2 bases at V and 0 bases at J; junction bases unmatched: 6. Germline lookup yields CDR1 SGHTA and CDR2 FQGNSA. The CDR3 has 17 amino acids. The DNA of the CDR3 is TGTGCCAGCAGCTTATTGGGCAGCGGGAGCTCCTACAATGAGCAGTTCTTC. As protein: CASSLLGSGSSYNEQFF.

This sequence joins TRBV20-1 and TRBJ2-1; weak D call: TRBD2 (7 bases). Germline CDR1 reads DFQATT; CDR2 reads SNEGSKA (reference sequence). The germline V and J ends were trimmed by 3 bases and 0 bases, with 15 bases remaining between them. This CDR3 has 16 amino acids. The CDR3 protein is CSARSMGGGSYNEQFF. In nucleotides, the CDR3 is TGCAGTGCTAGGTCGATGGGAGGGGGCTCCTACAATGAGCAGTTCTTC.

The chain is built from TRBV12-3 or TRBV12-4 and TRBJ2-2; D ambiguous. Trimming left V 6 bases short and J 4 bases short, with 6 bases between. This CDR3 is built from 12 residues. CDR3 loop: CASRPTTGELFF. CDR3 nucleotides: TGTGCCAGCAGGCCGACCACCGGGGAGCTGTTTTTT.

This clonotype has ten or more counts. The chain links TRBV7-6 to TRBJ2-1; the D call may be TRBD1 or TRBD2 (5 bases each). Trimming removed 0 bases at V and 12 bases at J, with 15 bases between. The CDR3 runs 14 residues. Germline V gene data show CDR1 as SGHVS and CDR2 as FNYEAQ. The CDR3: CASSLASEGHWQFF. CDR3 DNA sequence: TGTGCCAGCAGCTTAGCGTCTGAGGGGCATTGGCAGTTCTTC.

The J gene is TRBJ2-3, the V gene TRBV6-2 or TRBV6-3; the D call may be TRBD1 or TRBD2 (5 bases each). CDR1 is MNHEY, CDR2 SVGEGT, per germline. This CDR3 comprises 15 residues. Trimming left V 4 bases short and J 0 bases short, with 11 bases between. The CDR3 nucleotides read TGTGCCAGCAGTTCAGGGACCATTAGCACAGATACGCAGTATTTT. It specifies CASSSGTISTDTQYF.

Ten or more counts support this clonotype. The rearrangement joins TRBV10-3 to TRBJ2-7; D call uncertain. The CDR3 consists of 12 residues. V shed 0 bases and J shed 5 bases, with 5 bases lying between them. The V gene's germline CDR1 is ENHRY and CDR2 SYGVKD. CDR3 bases: TGTGCCATCAGTGAGTCGTCTGACGAGCAGTACTTC. Protein sequence: CAISESSDEQYF.

The chain carries TRBV20-1 and TRBJ2-1; 9 bases match TRBD2. Germline CDR1 reads DFQATT; CDR2 reads SNEGSKA (reference sequence). The CDR3 sequence is 16 residues long. The trim removed 3 bases at V and 4 bases at J, leaving 10 bases unmatched. The CDR3 nucleotides read TGCAGTGCTAGTTGGGCTAGCGGGGAGCTTTACAATGAGCAGTTCTTC. Amino acids: CSASWASGELYNEQFF.

The chain uses TRBV7-3 and TRBJ2-2, with D tentatively TRBD1 (5 bases). Between the trimmed V and J ends, which lost 4 bases and 1 base, there was a span of 16 bases. The CDR3 length is 17 residues. The germline V gene encodes CDR1 SGHTA and CDR2 FQGTGA. In DNA form, the CDR3 reads TGTGCCAGCAGCTCCCTGGCCGACAGCCTGAACACCGGGGAGCTGTTTTTT. It encodes CASSSLADSLNTGELFF.

The table lists this clonotype with a few counts. The chain is built from TRBV25-1 and TRBJ2-1, with 11 positions matching TRBD2. The CDR3 sequence is 17 residues long. Germline CDR1 and CDR2: MGHDK and SYGVNS. The trim removed 2 bases at V and 5 bases at J, leaving 8 bases unmatched. The CDR3 nucleotides read TGTGCCAGCAGTGAAATTAGCGGGAGGGCCAGGAACAATGAGCAGTTCTTC. Amino acids: CASSEISGRARNNEQFF.

This clonotype was detected ten times or more. The chain links TRBV5-6 to TRBJ2-5; D possibly corresponds to TRBD1 (6 bases). Per the germline V gene, CDR1 is SGHDT and CDR2 is YYEEEE. This CDR3 has 17 amino acids. Trimming stripped 0 bases from V and 0 bases from J, with 15 bases between. The CDR3 coding sequence is TGTGCCAGCAGCTTGGTCGGGTCAGGGGCCCACCAAGAGACCCAGTACTTC. Translation: CASSLVGSGAHQETQYF.

This clonotype was detected once. This chain connects TRBV9 to TRBJ1-2; perhaps TRBD1 as D (6 bases). This CDR3 spans 12 amino acids. V lost 6 bases and J 8 bases, leaving 14 bases between the germline ends. The germline CDR1 and CDR2 sequences are SGDLS and YYNGEE. DNA for the CDR3: TGTGCCAGCACCGCGCAGGGGAGCGGCTACACCTTC. This codes for CASTAQGSGYTF.

The V call is TRBV6-1, the J call TRBJ2-5; D is unclear. V lost 1 base and J 1 base, leaving 10 bases between the germline ends. CDR3 length: 15 residues. In germline, CDR1 is MNHNS, CDR2 SASEGT. The CDR3 DNA is TGTGCCAGCAGTGAAGTGTTAGGAATCCAAGAGACCCAGTACTTC. As protein: CASSEVLGIQETQYF.

V and J are TRBV18 and TRBJ2-5; TRBD1 matches 9 bases. V shed 4 bases, J shed 4 bases, and the junction held 7 bases outside the gene matches. There are 15 residues in the CDR3. The germline CDR1 and CDR2 sequences are KGHSH and LQKENI. The CDR3 bases are TGTGCCAGCTCACTTCCGACAGGGGGGACAGAGACCCAGTACTTC. Protein: CASSLPTGGTETQYF. The full variable domain, completed using reference TRBV18 and TRBJ2-5, is NAGVMQNPRHLVRRRGQEARLRCSPMKGHSHVYWYRQLPEEGLKFMVYLQKENIIDESGMPKERFSAEFPKEGPSILRIQQVVRGDSAAYFCASSLPTGGTETQYFGPGTRLLVL.

CDR3 residues: CSVEDRRTRGGTGELFF. The CDR3 DNA reads TGCAGCGTTGAAGATCGGAGGACTAGGGGGGGCACCGGGGAGCTGTTTTTT. This chain connects TRBV29-1 to TRBJ2-2, with D tentatively TRBD2 (7 bases). Germline V gene sequence: CDR1 SQVTM, CDR2 ANQGSEA. With 0 bases removed from V and 4 bases from J, the gap between germline ends came to 18 bases. This CDR3 has 17 residues.

A few counts support this clonotype. V gene TRBV12-5 combines with J gene TRBJ1-5; 7 bases are shared with TRBD1. The germline CDR1 and CDR2 sequences are LGHNT and FRNRAP. This CDR3 is built from 13 residues. V lost 7 bases, J lost 7 bases, and 7 bases stayed unmatched. The CDR3 bases are TGTGCTAGTGCCAGGGGGGGCGGACAGCCCCAGCATTTT. Its protein product is CASARGGGQPQHF.